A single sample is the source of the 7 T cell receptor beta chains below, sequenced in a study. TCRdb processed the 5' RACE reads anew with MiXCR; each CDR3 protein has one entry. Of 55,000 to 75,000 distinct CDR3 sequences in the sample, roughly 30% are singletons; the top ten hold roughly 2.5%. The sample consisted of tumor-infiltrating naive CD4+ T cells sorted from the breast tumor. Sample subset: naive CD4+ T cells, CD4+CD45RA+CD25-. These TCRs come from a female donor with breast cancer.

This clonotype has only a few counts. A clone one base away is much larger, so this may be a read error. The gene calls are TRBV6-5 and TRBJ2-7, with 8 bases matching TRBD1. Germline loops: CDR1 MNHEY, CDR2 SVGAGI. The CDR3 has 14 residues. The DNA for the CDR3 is TGTACCAGCAGTTATCAGGGGGCGGATTACGAGCAGTACTTC. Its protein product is CTSSYQGADYEQYF.

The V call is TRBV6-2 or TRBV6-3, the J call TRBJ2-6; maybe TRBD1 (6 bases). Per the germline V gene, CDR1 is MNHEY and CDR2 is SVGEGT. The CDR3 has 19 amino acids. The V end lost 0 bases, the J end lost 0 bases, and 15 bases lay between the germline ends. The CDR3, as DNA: TGTGCCAGCAGTTACTCGACGACAGGTCCAATCTCTGGGGCCAACGTCCTGACTTTC. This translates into CASSYSTTGPISGANVLTF.

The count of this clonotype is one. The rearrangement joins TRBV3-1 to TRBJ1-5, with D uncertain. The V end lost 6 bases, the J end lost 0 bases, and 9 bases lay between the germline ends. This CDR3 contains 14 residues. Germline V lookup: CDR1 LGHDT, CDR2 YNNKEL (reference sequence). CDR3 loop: CASRSGNSNQPQHF. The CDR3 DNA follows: TGTGCCAGCAGGTCCGGGAATAGCAATCAGCCCCAGCATTTT.

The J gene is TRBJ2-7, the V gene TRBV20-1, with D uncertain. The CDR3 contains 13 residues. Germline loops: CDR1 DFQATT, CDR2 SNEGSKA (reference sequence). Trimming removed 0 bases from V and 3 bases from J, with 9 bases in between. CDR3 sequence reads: CSARDETDYEQYF. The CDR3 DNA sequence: TGCAGTGCTAGAGATGAGACTGACTACGAGCAGTACTTC.

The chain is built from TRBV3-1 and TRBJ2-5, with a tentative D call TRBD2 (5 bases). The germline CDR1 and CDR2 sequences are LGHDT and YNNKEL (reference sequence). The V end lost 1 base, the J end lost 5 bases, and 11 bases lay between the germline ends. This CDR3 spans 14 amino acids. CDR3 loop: CASSQVPGSETQYF. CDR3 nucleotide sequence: TGTGCCAGCAGCCAAGTCCCGGGGAGCGAGACCCAGTACTTC.

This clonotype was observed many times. In nucleotides, the CDR3 is TGCGCCAGCAGCCGGCAGGCGCGGGGAACTGAAGCTTTCTTT. This translates into CASSRQARGTEAFF. The gene calls are TRBV4-3 and TRBJ1-1; unclear D gene. The CDR3 length is 14 residues. Germline V gives CDR1 LGHNA, CDR2 YSLEER. Trimming cost V 4 bases and J 5 bases, with 14 bases left between them.

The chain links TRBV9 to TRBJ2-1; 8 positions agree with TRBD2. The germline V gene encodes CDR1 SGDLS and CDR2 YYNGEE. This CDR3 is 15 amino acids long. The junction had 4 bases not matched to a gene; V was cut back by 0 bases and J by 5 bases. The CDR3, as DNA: TGTGCCAGCAGCGTAGAACTAGCGGAAAACAATGAGCAGTTCTTC. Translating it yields CASSVELAENNEQFF.